Sequencing of this TCR beta chain was carried out in a study of beta chain features in type 1 diabetes. The germline V and J ends were trimmed by 7 bases and 4 bases, with 17 bases remaining between them. The length of the CDR3 is 15 residues. Germline CDR1 and CDR2: SNHLY and FYNNEI. Averaging approximately 0.11 L, one heparinised blood draw came from each individual donor. Cell sorting via CD45RO/CCR7/CD25/CD127/CD95/CD27 was performed to obtain CD4+ naive, central memory, regulatory and stem cell-like memory cells. General study findings and limits: In comparison with healthy donors, patients had naive, central memory and Treg TCRB repertoires that appeared more similar. Across all four CD4+ subsets, people with type 1 diabetes showed modestly shorter TCRB CDR3s.

On this clone: What it recognizes is unknown.

cDNA synthesis used the whole RNA isolate, giving expressed TCRB sequences. Assay used: immunoSEQ multiplex PCR; TCRdb lists only in-frame clones, some missing. The sample gives approximately 29,000 clones, less than 65% of which show up once; 2% to 2.5% is in the top ten. The V gene is TRBV2, the J gene TRBJ2-1, with D possibly TRBD2 on 7 matching bases. What was sequenced was Tregs from blood. The sequence came from a woman in her 30s with type 1 diabetes. The CDR3 DNA is TGTGCCAGCATTCGGAGGGGGGGCGGGTACAATGAGCAGTTCTTC. Protein: CASIRRGGGYNEQFF.